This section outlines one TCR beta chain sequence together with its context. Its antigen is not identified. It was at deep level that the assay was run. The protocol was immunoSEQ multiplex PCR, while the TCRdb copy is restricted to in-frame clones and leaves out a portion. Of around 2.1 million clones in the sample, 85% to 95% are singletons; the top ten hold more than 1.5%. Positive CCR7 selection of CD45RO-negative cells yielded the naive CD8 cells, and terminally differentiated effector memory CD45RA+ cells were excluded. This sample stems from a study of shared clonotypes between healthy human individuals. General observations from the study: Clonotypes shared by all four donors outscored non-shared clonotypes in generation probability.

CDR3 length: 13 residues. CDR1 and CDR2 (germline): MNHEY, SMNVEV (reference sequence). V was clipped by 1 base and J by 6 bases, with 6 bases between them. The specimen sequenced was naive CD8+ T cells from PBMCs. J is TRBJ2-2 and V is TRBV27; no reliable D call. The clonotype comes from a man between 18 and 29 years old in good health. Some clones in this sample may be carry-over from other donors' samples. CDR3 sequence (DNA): TGTGCCAGCAGTTTATATCCGGCCGGGGAGCTGTTTTTT. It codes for CASSLYPAGELFF.